This TCR beta chain comes out of a study of early T cells in non-severe SARS-CoV-2 infection. MiXCR was run by TCRdb on the 5' RACE reads, yielding one entry per CDR3 protein. The sample includes 100,000 to 150,000 distinct CDR3 sequences, about 15% seen only once; the top ten take 21%. Germline CDR1 and CDR2: LGHDT and YNNKEL (reference sequence). The CDR3 consists of 14 residues. Trimming took off 1 base at V and 7 bases at J, with 11 bases between the two ends. The TCR was taken from an adult who was a healthcare worker with PCR-confirmed SARS-CoV-2 infection or an uninfected control (not recorded which). Source material: whole blood. The chain couples TRBV3-1 to TRBJ2-1; D is tentatively TRBD1 or TRBD2 (5 bases each). CDR3 sequence reads: CASSQAGTVNEQFF. CDR3 bases: TGTGCCAGCAGCCAAGCCGGGACGGTGAATGAGCAGTTCTTC.